These 9 T cell receptor beta chains share one sample of origin, sequenced in a study of cytomegalovirus exposure and HLA in healthy donors. The PCR contained 60 Vbeta and 13 Jbeta primers. Measured with immunoSEQ multiplex PCR; TCRdb has only the in-frame clones, and not every one. The table shows 160,000 or so clones, with roughly 80% occurring only once. Sequencing input: PBMCs. The receptors here all came from a male donor in good health and CMV-seropositive.

V and J are TRBV5-4 and TRBJ2-2, with D perhaps TRBD2 (6 bases). Deletions cut 4 bases from V and 7 bases from J, with 14 bases between. This CDR3 comprises 14 residues. CDR1 and CDR2 (germline): SGHNT, YYREEE (reference sequence). The chain's CDR3 is CASSGGTFGGELFF. The DNA for the CDR3 is TGTGCCAGCAGCGGCGGGACGTTCGGCGGGGAGCTGTTTTTT.

V is TRBV6-1 and J is TRBJ2-7; TRBD1 might be the D (5 bases). The CDR3 runs to 14 residues. The V and J ends lost 3 bases and 1 base respectively, with 10 bases between them. In germline, CDR1 is MNHNS, CDR2 SASEGT. CDR3 residues: CASSEGQGSYEQYF. The CDR3 DNA reads TGTGCCAGCAGTGAGGGTCAGGGTTCCTACGAGCAGTACTTC.

The rearrangement uses TRBV10-3 and TRBJ1-1; D unclear. CDR3 length: 15 amino acids. Trimming stripped 0 bases from V and 3 bases from J, with 11 bases between. Germline lookup yields CDR1 ENHRY and CDR2 SYGVKD. This CDR3 is CAISESGSGDTEAFF. DNA for the CDR3: TGTGCCATCAGTGAGTCAGGGAGTGGGGACACTGAAGCTTTCTTT.

The gene calls are TRBV7-8 and TRBJ1-5, with 9 bases aligning to TRBD1. CDR3 size: 14 residues. Germline CDR1 SGHVS, CDR2 FQNEAQ. The V segment lost 5 bases and the J segment 7 bases; nucleotides outside the gene matches: 6. The CDR3 DNA is TGTGCCAGCAGCGCTAGGGACAGGGTACAGCCCCAGCATTTT. This sequence encodes CASSARDRVQPQHF.

The chain links TRBV28 to TRBJ1-5; no definite D call. There are 14 residues in the CDR3. Germline CDR1 is MDHEN and CDR2 is SYDVKM. V was trimmed by 3 bases and J by 2 bases, leaving 8 bases between them. The DNA for the CDR3 is TGTGCCAGCAGTTTTTATGTCGGCAATCAGCCCCAGCATTTT. This gives the protein CASSFYVGNQPQHF. Full variable domain (remainder filled in from reference TRBV28 and TRBJ1-5): DVKVTQSSRYLVKRTGEKVFLECVQDMDHENMFWYRQDPGLGLRLIYFSYDVKMKEKGDIPEGYSVSREKKERFSLILESASTNQTSMYLCASSFYVGNQPQHFGDGTRLSIL.

The rearrangement links TRBV27 to TRBJ1-1; D might be TRBD1 (6 bases). V dropped 8 bases and J dropped 0 bases, with 16 bases sitting between them. The CDR3 runs to 15 residues. Germline lookup yields CDR1 MNHEY and CDR2 SMNVEV (reference sequence). The chain's CDR3 is CASPPGGGMNTEAFF. In DNA, the CDR3 is TGTGCCAGCCCGCCGGGAGGGGGAATGAACACTGAAGCTTTCTTT.

The genes are TRBV19 and TRBJ2-2, with 9 bases lining up with TRBD1. The CDR3 sequence is 18 residues long. CDR1 is LNHDA and CDR2 is SQIVND in the germline V gene (reference sequence). V trimming: 3 bases; J trimming: 4 bases; junction bases outside the gene matches: 12. The CDR3 here is CASSIGDRALSGTGELFF. The CDR3 nucleotides read TGTGCCAGTAGTATTGGGGACAGGGCGCTTTCGGGCACCGGGGAGCTGTTTTTT. Combining the CDR3 with reference TRBV19 and TRBJ2-2 gives the whole variable domain DGGITQSPKYLFRKEGQNVTLSCEQNLNHDAMYWYRQDPGQGLRLIYYSQIVNDFQKGDIAEGYSVSREKKESFPLTVTSAQKNPTAFYLCASSIGDRALSGTGELFFGEGSRLTVL.

V usage is TRBV2 and J usage is TRBJ2-2; 7 bases align to TRBD1. Germline V gene sequence: CDR1 SNHLY, CDR2 FYNNEI. CDR3 length: 14 amino acids. V was clipped by 6 bases and J by 4 bases; unmatched bases: 5. CDR3 nucleotides: TGTGCCAGCAGGAGGGACAGTCTCACCGGGGAGCTGTTTTTT. It specifies CASRRDSLTGELFF.

This clone was detected a few times. This sequence joins TRBV9 and TRBJ1-1; TRBD1 agrees at 9 bases. The length of the CDR3 is 15 residues. Germline V gene data show CDR1 as SGDLS and CDR2 as YYNGEE. V gave up 4 bases and J gave up 0 bases; unmatched junction bases: 4. Here the CDR3 DNA reads TGTGCCAGCAGCTTAGGGACAGGGATGAACACTGAAGCTTTCTTT. It specifies CASSLGTGMNTEAFF. The full variable domain, rest sourced from reference TRBV9 and TRBJ1-1, is DSGVTQTPKHLITATGQRVTLRCSPRSGDLSVYWYQQSLDQGLQFLIQYYNGEERAKGNILERFSAQQFPDLHSELNLSSLELGDSALYFCASSLGTGMNTEAFFGQGTRLTVV.